This TCR beta chain was recorded in a study of cytomegalovirus exposure and HLA in healthy donors. The study's findings and limits: Later analysis revealed greater clonal expansion in HLA-associated TCR beta chains than in equally common others. As a later analysis revealed, most CMV-associated TCR beta chains appeared HLA-restricted.

As for this clone: Its antigen remains unknown.

Both 60 Vbeta primers and 13 Jbeta primers went into the PCR. Sequenced by immunoSEQ multiplex PCR; TCRdb stores in-frame clones only, minus some. This repertoire shows fewer than 140,000 clones, about two thirds found once; its top ten account for roughly 0.79%. The germline gives CDR1 MDHEN, CDR2 SYDVKM. The CDR3 runs to 17 residues. With V trimmed by 5 bases and J by 1 base, 6 bases remained unmatched. Sequencing was performed on PBMCs. The V call is TRBV28, the J call TRBJ2-6; TRBD1 agrees at 9 bases. This sequence originates from a boy aged 5-17 years in good health and CMV-seronegative. CDR3 residues: CASSLGTGLSGANVLTF. CDR3 in DNA: TGTGCCAGCAGTCTGGGGACAGGGCTTTCTGGGGCCAACGTCCTGACTTTC.